This T cell receptor beta chain was recovered during a study of blood T cell repertoires in COVID-19. At the level of the study: There were acute and convalescent COVID-19 samples, and they came from the United States, Italy and Spain. Sources were T cells, B-cell-depleted T cells, or PBMCs; the material itself was cDNA or gDNA.

Under the authors' procedure: Estimation of nucleated cell counts was performed using reference gene primer amplification. Profiling relied on immunoSEQ multiplex PCR, and the TCRdb table lists in-frame clones only, not all of them. Clone size and V and J calls were adopted from that table, with D and trimming inferred from the DNA. The sample lists 450,000 to 500,000 clones, 70% to 90% occurring once. This clone has a single count. The CDR3 runs 15 residues. The V and J ends lost 0 bases and 2 bases, in that order; junction bases with no gene match: 4. The V gene's germline CDR1 is SGHRS and CDR2 YFSETQ.

This chain connects TRBV5-1 to TRBJ2-7; 8 bases line up with TRBD1. This sequence originates from a human donor in a cohort sampled during active COVID-19. Sequenced: peripheral blood. DNA of the CDR3: TGCGCCAGCAGCTTGGAACCGGGACAGGCCTACGAGCAGTACTTC. This translates into CASSLEPGQAYEQYF.